A single sample gave rise to the 14 T cell receptor beta chains below, sequenced in a study of T-cell reconstitution after alpha-beta-depleted transplantation in children. Unique molecular identifiers were incorporated during preparation of the TCRbeta library. In TCRdb, the PCR reads were re-called with MiXCR into one record per CDR3 protein. The data contain a few hundred thousand distinct CDR3 sequences, around a tenth of them singletons. The specimen was PBMCs from the stem cell graft donor, collected from the stem cell graft. These receptors originate from a human donor who donated a stem cell graft to a child with acute lymphoblastic leukemia.

This clonotype showed up many times. A junction end diverges from the germline sequence, so it may reflect a read error. CDR3 nucleotide sequence: TGTGCCAGCAGCCCAATCGAGCGGCACTTC. It is translated as CASSPIERHF. The chain combines TRBV7-8 with TRBJ2-4; tentatively, D is TRBD2 (5 bases). The germline gives CDR1 SGHVS, CDR2 FQNEAQ. The CDR3 length is 10 residues.

This clonotype came up many times. The V call is TRBV5-6, the J call TRBJ2-1; TRBD2 is a possible D gene (6 bases). V was trimmed by 1 base and J by 10 bases, leaving 9 bases between them. The CDR3 sequence is 12 residues long. Looked up from germline, CDR1 is SGHDT and CDR2 is YYEEEE. CDR3 DNA: TGTGCCAGCAGCTTGAGTCGGGGGGAGCAGTTCTTC. Protein product: CASSLSRGEQFF. Combining the CDR3 with reference TRBV5-6 and TRBJ2-1 gives the whole variable domain DAGVTQSPTHLIKTRGQQVTLRCSPKSGHDTVSWYQQALGQGPQFIFQYYEEEERQRGNFPDRFSGHQFPNYSSELNVNALLLGDSALYLCASSLSRGEQFFGPGTRLTVL.

This clonotype was detected many times. The CDR3 region is CASSPDINQPQHF. CDR3 bases: TGTGCCAGCAGCCCGGACATAAATCAGCCCCAGCATTTT. The chain couples TRBV12-3 or TRBV12-4 to TRBJ1-5, with D possibly matching TRBD1 (5 bases). V lost 6 bases and J lost 4, with 10 bases in between. There are 13 residues in the CDR3.

The chain joins TRBV11-2 to TRBJ2-5; 8 nucleotides align to TRBD1. The CDR3 contains 15 residues. J gave up 2 bases and V 5 bases, and 7 bases lay outside the gene matches. CDR1 and CDR2 (germline): SGHAT, FQNNGV. The CDR3 sequence is CASSPGNRGQETQYF. CDR3 nucleotide sequence: TGTGCCAGCAGCCCCGGAAACAGGGGGCAAGAGACCCAGTACTTC.

This clonotype was seen more than once but under ten times. The rearrangement joins TRBV9 to TRBJ2-3; no definite D call. The ends were cut back, 1 base at V and 0 bases at J, with 9 bases in the middle. Germline V gene data show CDR1 as SGDLS and CDR2 as YYNGEE. The CDR3 spans 15 residues. CDR3: CASSVHVTSTDTQYF. The CDR3 DNA is TGTGCCAGCAGCGTACACGTGACGAGCACAGATACGCAGTATTTT.

This clonotype was seen more than once but under ten times. This chain joins TRBV20-1 and TRBJ2-4, with 11 bases fitting TRBD2. V was clipped by 4 bases and J by 6 bases; unmatched bases: 5. This CDR3 is 14 amino acids long. Germline CDR1 and CDR2: DFQATT and SNEGSKA (reference sequence). CDR3 DNA sequence: TGCAGTGCTAACCCGGGACTAGCGGCAAACATTCAGTACTTC. Its protein product is CSANPGLAANIQYF.

The CDR3 region is CASSSVVRTGAIGTEAFF. CDR3 nucleotide sequence: TGTGCCAGCAGCTCCGTCGTCCGGACAGGGGCGATTGGCACTGAAGCTTTCTTT. The rearrangement links TRBV11-1 to TRBJ1-1; 9 nucleotides line up with TRBD1. Germline V gene sequence: CDR1 SGHAT, CDR2 FQDESV (reference sequence). This CDR3 contains 18 residues. The J segment lost 4 bases and the V segment lost 4 bases, leaving 16 bases of the junction unmatched.

The rearrangement links TRBV27 to TRBJ1-1; possibly TRBD1 for D (5 bases). There are 13 residues in the CDR3. The germline V and J ends were trimmed by 3 bases and 5 bases, with 10 bases remaining between them. Germline-derived CDR1 and CDR2 are MNHEY and SMNVEV (reference sequence). The DNA of the CDR3 is TGTGCCAGCAGTTTGTATGGGGGGACTGAAGCTTTCTTT. It encodes CASSLYGGTEAFF.

This clonotype was seen repeatedly, ten times or more. V is TRBV20-1 and J is TRBJ2-7; tentatively, D is TRBD2 (5 bases). The length of the CDR3 is 13 residues. The germline V gene encodes CDR1 DFQATT and CDR2 SNEGSKA (reference sequence). V lost 5 bases and J lost 6, with 17 bases in between. This CDR3 is CSAALRGEGEQYF. The CDR3 coding sequence is TGCAGTGCTGCCTTGAGAGGCGAGGGCGAGCAGTACTTC.

About this clonotype itself: One base away lies a much larger clone, so this may be a sequencing read error. The V and J genes are TRBV3-1 and TRBJ1-5; the D gene is possibly TRBD1 (5 bases). CDR3 size: 15 residues. The V gene's germline CDR1 is LGHDT and CDR2 YNNKEL (reference sequence). The CDR3 sequence: CAGSQDAQANQPQHF. Here the CDR3 DNA reads TGTGCCGGCAGCCAAGATGCACAGGCCAATCAGCCCCAGCATTTT.

This clonotype appeared a few times. V and J are TRBV25-1 and TRBJ2-1; D perhaps matches TRBD2 (6 bases). V lost 4 bases, J lost 1 base, and 17 bases lay in between. Germline V gene data show CDR1 as MGHDK and CDR2 as SYGVNS. The CDR3 runs 17 residues. CDR3 sequence: CASSGLTSSGSYNEQFF. CDR3 DNA: TGTGCCAGCAGTGGCTTAACTAGCTCAGGGTCCTACAATGAGCAGTTCTTC.

This clonotype was counted between two and nine times. The V call is TRBV20-1, the J call TRBJ2-2; D perhaps matches TRBD1 (6 bases). The CDR3 loop spans 16 amino acids. CDR1 and CDR2 from the germline V gene are DFQATT and SNEGSKA (reference sequence). The V end lost 0 bases, the J end lost 0 bases, and 11 bases lay between the germline ends. Here the CDR3 DNA reads TGCAGTGCTAGAGAAGCAGGGGAGACGAACACCGGGGAGCTGTTTTTT. This codes for CSAREAGETNTGELFF.

This clonotype has only a few counts. The chain employs TRBV4-1 and TRBJ2-2; D unresolved. The CDR3 has 17 amino acids. CDR1 is MGHRA, CDR2 YSYEKL, per germline. The ends were cut back, 2 bases at V and 4 bases at J, with 17 bases in the middle. The CDR3 sequence: CASSQSRARRPTGELFF. CDR3 in DNA: TGCGCCAGCAGCCAATCCCGGGCCCGCCGGCCCACCGGGGAGCTGTTTTTT.

This clonotype was seen a few times. The chain links TRBV11-2 to TRBJ2-2; tentative D call: TRBD1 (5 bases). The CDR3 runs 15 residues. Between the trimmed V and J ends, which lost 0 bases and 5 bases, there was a span of 10 bases. The germline CDR1 and CDR2 sequences are SGHAT and FQNNGV. CDR3 DNA: TGTGCCAGCAGCTTAGATTGGACACCTACCGGGGAGCTGTTTTTT. This codes for CASSLDWTPTGELFF.